This TCR beta chain was profiled in a study of cytomegalovirus exposure and HLA in healthy donors. This clone appeared a few times. The study ran its PCR with 60 Vbeta and 13 Jbeta primers. Profiled with immunoSEQ multiplex PCR; TCRdb holds only in-frame clones, not every one. The table has some 130,000 clones, 80% seen once. Between the trimmed V and J ends, which lost 1 base and 4 bases, there was a span of 10 bases. Germline CDR1 is LGHNA and CDR2 is YSLEER. The CDR3 runs to 14 residues. The sequencing input was PBMCs. J is TRBJ2-5 and V is TRBV4-3; D may be TRBD2 (6 bases). This receptor was taken from a man aged 25-40 years in good health and CMV-seronegative. CDR3 protein: CASSQGLVGETQYF. Here the CDR3 DNA reads TGCGCCAGCAGCCAAGGACTAGTGGGAGAGACCCAGTACTTC.